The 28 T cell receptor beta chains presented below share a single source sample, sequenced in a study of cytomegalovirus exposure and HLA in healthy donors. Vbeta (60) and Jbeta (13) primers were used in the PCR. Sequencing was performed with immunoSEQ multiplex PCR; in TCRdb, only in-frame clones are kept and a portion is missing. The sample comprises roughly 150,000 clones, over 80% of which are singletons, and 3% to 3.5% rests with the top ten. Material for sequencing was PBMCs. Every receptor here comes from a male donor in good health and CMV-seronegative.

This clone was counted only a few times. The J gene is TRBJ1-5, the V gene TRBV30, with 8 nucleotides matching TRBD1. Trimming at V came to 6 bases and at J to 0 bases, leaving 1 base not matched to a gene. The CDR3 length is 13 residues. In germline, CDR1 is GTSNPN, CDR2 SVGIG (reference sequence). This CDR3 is CACDRGSNQPQHF. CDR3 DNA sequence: TGTGCCTGCGACAGGGGTAGCAATCAGCCCCAGCATTTT.

The CDR3 sequence is CASRPYGGTSTDTQYF. Written as DNA, the CDR3 is TGTGCCAGCAGACCCTACGGCGGGACTAGCACAGATACGCAGTATTTT. The chain is built from TRBV28 and TRBJ2-3; TRBD2 is a possible D gene (6 bases). This CDR3 is built from 16 residues. V lost 6 bases, J lost 0 bases, and 16 bases lay in between. Per germline, CDR1 MDHEN and CDR2 SYDVKM.

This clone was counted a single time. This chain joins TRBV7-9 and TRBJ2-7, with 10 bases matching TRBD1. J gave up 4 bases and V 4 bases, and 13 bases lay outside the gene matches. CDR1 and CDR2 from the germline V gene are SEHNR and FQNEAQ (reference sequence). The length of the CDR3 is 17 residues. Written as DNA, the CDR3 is TGTGCCAGCAGCTCCTCACCCCGACTGGACAGGGGGTACGAGCAGTACTTC. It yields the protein CASSSSPRLDRGYEQYF.

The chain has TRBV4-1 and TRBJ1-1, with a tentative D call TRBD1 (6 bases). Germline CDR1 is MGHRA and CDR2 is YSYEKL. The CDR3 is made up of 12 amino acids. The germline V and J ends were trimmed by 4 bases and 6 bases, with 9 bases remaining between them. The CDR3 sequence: CASSPRGSEAFF. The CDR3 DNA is TGCGCCAGCAGCCCCAGGGGTTCTGAAGCTTTCTTT.

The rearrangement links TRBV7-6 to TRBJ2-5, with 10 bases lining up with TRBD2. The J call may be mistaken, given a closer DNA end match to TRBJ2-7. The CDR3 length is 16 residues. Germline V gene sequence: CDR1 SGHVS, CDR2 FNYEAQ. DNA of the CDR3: TGTGCCAGCAGCCAAGGGGGAAGCGGGGGGGTATACGAGCAGTACTTC. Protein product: CASSQGGSGGVYEQYF.

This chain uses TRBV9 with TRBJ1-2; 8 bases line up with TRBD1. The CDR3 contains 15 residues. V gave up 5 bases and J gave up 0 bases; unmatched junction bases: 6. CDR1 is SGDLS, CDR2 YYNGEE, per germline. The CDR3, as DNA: TGTGCCAGCAGTGCCGGGACAGGTGCTAACTATGGCTACACCTTC. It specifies CASSAGTGANYGYTF. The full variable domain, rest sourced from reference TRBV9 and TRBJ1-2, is DSGVTQTPKHLITATGQRVTLRCSPRSGDLSVYWYQQSLDQGLQFLIQYYNGEERAKGNILERFSAQQFPDLHSELNLSSLELGDSALYFCASSAGTGANYGYTFGSGTRLTVV.

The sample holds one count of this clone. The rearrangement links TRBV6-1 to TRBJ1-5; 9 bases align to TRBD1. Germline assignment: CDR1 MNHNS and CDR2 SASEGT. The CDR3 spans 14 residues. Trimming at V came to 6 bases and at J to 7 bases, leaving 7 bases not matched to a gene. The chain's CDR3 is CASRGTGSGQPQHF. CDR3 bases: TGTGCCAGCAGGGGGACAGGGAGCGGGCAGCCCCAGCATTTT.

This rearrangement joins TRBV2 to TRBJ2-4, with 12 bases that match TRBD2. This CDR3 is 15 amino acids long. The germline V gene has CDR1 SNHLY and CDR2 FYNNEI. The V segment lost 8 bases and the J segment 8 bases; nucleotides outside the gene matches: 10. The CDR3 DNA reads TGTGCCAGCCTCGTTACTAGCGGGAGGTTGGACATTCAGTACTTC. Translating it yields CASLVTSGRLDIQYF.

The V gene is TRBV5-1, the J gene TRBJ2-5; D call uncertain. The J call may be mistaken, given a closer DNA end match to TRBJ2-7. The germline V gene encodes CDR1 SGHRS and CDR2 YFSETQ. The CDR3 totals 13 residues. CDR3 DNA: TGCGCCAGCAGCTTGAGTACAGCCTACGAGCAGTACTTC. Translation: CASSLSTAYEQYF.

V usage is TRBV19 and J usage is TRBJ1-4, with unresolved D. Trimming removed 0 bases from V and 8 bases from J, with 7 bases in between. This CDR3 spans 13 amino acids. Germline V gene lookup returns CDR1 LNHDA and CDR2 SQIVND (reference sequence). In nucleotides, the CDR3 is TGTGCCAGTAGTATAGACCGAGGGGAAAAACTGTTTTTT. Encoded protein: CASSIDRGEKLFF. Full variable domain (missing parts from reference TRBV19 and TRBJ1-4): DGGITQSPKYLFRKEGQNVTLSCEQNLNHDAMYWYRQDPGQGLRLIYYSQIVNDFQKGDIAEGYSVSREKKESFPLTVTSAQKNPTAFYLCASSIDRGEKLFFGSGTQLSVL.

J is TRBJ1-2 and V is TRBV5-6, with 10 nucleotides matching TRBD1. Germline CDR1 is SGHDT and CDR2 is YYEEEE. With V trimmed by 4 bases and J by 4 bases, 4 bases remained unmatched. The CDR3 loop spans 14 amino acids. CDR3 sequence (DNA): TGTGCCAGCAGCCAGGGACAGGGGTTCTATGGCTACACCTTC. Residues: CASSQGQGFYGYTF.

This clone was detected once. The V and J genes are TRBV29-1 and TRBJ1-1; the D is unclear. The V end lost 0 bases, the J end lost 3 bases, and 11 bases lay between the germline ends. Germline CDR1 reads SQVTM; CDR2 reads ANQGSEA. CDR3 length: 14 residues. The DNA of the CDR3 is TGCAGCGTTGAAGACGTGATGAGGGACACTGAAGCTTTCTTT. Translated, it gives CSVEDVMRDTEAFF.

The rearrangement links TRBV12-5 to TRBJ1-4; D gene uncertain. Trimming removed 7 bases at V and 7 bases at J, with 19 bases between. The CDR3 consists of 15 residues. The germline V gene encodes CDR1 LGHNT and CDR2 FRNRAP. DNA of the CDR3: TGTGCTAGTGCCAACTTGGGCCGGGATGGTGAAAAACTGTTTTTT. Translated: CASANLGRDGEKLFF.

Written as DNA, the CDR3 is TGTGCCATACGATTTCGTCGGGAGATCGGGGAGCTGTTTTTT. As protein: CAIRFRREIGELFF. This chain joins TRBV6-5 and TRBJ2-2; TRBD2 might be the D (6 bases). CDR1 is MNHEY, CDR2 SVGAGI, per germline. V was trimmed by 10 bases and J by 7 bases, leaving 19 bases between them. The CDR3 spans 14 residues.

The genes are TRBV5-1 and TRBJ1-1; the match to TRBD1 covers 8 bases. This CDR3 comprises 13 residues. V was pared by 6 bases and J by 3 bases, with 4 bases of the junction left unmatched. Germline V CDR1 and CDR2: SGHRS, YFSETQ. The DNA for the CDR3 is TGCGCCAGCACCGGACAGGGTTACACTGAAGCTTTCTTT. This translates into CASTGQGYTEAFF.

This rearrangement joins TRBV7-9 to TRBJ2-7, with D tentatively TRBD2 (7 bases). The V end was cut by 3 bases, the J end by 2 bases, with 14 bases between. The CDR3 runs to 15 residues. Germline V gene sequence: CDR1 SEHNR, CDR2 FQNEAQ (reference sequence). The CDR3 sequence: CASSFEGGGPYEQYF. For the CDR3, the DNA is TGTGCCAGCAGCTTTGAGGGGGGGGGCCCCTACGAGCAGTACTTC.

The CDR3 loop is CASSLYIQRANEQFF. The CDR3 coding sequence is TGTGCCAGCAGTTTATATATCCAGCGGGCCAATGAGCAGTTCTTC. This rearrangement joins TRBV28 to TRBJ2-1; maybe TRBD2 (6 bases). Germline V gene data show CDR1 as MDHEN and CDR2 as SYDVKM. The CDR3 runs to 15 residues. V was pared by 1 base and J by 6 bases, with 13 bases between.

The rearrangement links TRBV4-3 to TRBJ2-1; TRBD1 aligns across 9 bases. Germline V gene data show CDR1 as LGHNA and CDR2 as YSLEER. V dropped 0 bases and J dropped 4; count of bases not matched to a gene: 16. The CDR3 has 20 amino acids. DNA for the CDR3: TGCGCCAGCAGCCAAGATCCTAAATGGGGTGGGACAGGGTTATACAATGAGCAGTTCTTC. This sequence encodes CASSQDPKWGGTGLYNEQFF.

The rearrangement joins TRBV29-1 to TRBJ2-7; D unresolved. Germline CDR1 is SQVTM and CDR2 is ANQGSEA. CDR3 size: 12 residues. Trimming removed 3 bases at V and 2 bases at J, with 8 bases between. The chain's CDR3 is CSVEGLTYEQYF. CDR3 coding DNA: TGCAGCGTTGAGGGCTTAACCTACGAGCAGTACTTC.

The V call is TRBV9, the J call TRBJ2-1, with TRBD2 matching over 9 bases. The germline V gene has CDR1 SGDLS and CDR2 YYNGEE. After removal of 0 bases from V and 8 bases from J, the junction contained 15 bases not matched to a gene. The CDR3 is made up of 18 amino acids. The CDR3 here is CASSVESSGGSFRDEQFF. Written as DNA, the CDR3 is TGTGCCAGCAGCGTAGAGTCCAGCGGGGGGAGCTTTAGGGATGAGCAGTTCTTC.

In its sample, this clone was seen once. For the CDR3, the DNA is TGTGCCAGCAGCTCCCAGGGCGGGGATTACAATGAGCAGTTCTTC. This encodes CASSSQGGDYNEQFF. The rearrangement uses TRBV7-3 and TRBJ2-1; D might be TRBD2 (6 bases). This CDR3 has 15 amino acids. CDR1 is SGHTA, CDR2 FQGTGA, per germline. The ends were cut back, 4 bases at V and 4 bases at J, with 14 bases in the middle.

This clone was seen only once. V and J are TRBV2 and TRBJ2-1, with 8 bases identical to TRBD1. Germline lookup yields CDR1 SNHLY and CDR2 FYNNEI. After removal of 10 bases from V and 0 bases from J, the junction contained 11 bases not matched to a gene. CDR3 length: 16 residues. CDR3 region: CATDPIQGDSYNEQFF. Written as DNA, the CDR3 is TGTGCCACCGATCCTATACAGGGGGACTCCTACAATGAGCAGTTCTTC.

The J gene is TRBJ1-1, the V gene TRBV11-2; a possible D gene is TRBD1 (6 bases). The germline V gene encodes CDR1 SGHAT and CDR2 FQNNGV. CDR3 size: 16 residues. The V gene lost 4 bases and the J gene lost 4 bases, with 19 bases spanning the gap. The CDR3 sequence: CASSSDPQGLSTEAFF. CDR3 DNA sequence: TGTGCCAGCAGCTCCGACCCTCAGGGGCTGAGCACTGAAGCTTTCTTT.

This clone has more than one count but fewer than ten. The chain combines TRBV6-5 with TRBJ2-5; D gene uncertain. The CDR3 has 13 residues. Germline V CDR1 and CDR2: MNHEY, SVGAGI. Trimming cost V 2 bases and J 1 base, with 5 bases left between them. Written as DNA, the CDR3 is TGTGCCAGCAGTTACGCTACCCAAGAGACCCAGTACTTC. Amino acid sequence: CASSYATQETQYF.

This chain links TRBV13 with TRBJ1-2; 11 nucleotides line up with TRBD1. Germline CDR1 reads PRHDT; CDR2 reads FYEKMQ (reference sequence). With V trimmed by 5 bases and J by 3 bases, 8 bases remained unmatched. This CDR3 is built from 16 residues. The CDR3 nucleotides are TGTGCCAGCAGCCGGGGGACAGGGGGGATCGACTATGGCTACACCTTC. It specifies CASSRGTGGIDYGYTF.

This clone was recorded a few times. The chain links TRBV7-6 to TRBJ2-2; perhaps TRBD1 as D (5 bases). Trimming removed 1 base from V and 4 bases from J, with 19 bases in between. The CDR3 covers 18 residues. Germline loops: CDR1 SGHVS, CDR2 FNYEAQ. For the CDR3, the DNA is TGTGCCAGCAGCTTAGAAGTTCCCAGGGCAGGCCTCACCGGGGAGCTGTTTTTT. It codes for CASSLEVPRAGLTGELFF.

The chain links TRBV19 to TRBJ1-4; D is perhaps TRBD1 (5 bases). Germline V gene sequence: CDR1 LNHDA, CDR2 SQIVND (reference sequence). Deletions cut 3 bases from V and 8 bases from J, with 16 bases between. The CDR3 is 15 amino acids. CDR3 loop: CASSMTGDLDEKLFF. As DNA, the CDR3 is TGTGCCAGTAGTATGACGGGGGATTTGGACGAAAAACTGTTTTTT. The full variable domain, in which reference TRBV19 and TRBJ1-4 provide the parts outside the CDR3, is DGGITQSPKYLFRKEGQNVTLSCEQNLNHDAMYWYRQDPGQGLRLIYYSQIVNDFQKGDIAEGYSVSREKKESFPLTVTSAQKNPTAFYLCASSMTGDLDEKLFFGSGTQLSVL.

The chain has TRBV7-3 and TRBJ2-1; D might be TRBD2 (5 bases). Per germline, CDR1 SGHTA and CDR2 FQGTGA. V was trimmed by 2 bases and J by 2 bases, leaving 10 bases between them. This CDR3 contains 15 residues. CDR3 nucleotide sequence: TGTGCCAGCAGCTTAGGTAGCGCTGCCTACAATGAGCAGTTCTTC. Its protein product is CASSLGSAAYNEQFF.